What follows are 19 T cell receptor beta chains derived from one specimen sequenced in a study of neurological immune-mediated disorders. Time point denoted: longitudinal time-point 1 (baseline). Each CDR3 protein gets one entry after TCRdb re-called the 5' RACE reads with MiXCR. The sample yields tens of thousands of distinct CDR3 sequences, approximately 13% seen once. What was sequenced was PBMCs. These receptors all stem from a female donor with HTLV-1-associated myelopathy (HAM/TSP).

This clonotype was picked up many times. The rearrangement uses TRBV11-2 and TRBJ2-7, with TRBD1 matching 7 bases. The CDR3 consists of 14 residues. The germline V gene encodes CDR1 SGHAT and CDR2 FQNNGV. Trimming at V came to 7 bases and at J to 0 bases, leaving 6 bases not matched to a gene. The CDR3 here is CASTADRVSYEQYF. In DNA form, the CDR3 reads TGTGCCAGCACCGCAGACAGGGTCTCCTACGAGCAGTACTTC.

Ten or more counts support this clonotype. CDR3 nucleotides: TGTGCCAGCAGCTTAGCCGGATCTTCCTACGAGCAGTACTTC. This translates into CASSLAGSSYEQYF. The chain carries TRBV7-9 and TRBJ2-7; D unresolved. This CDR3 has 14 amino acids. The V gene's germline CDR1 is SEHNR and CDR2 FQNEAQ (reference sequence). The V end lost 0 bases, the J end lost 1 base, and 7 bases lay between the germline ends.

The sample holds many counts of this clonotype. The chain recombines TRBV6-1 with TRBJ1-5, with a tentative D call TRBD1 (6 bases). CDR1 is MNHNS, CDR2 SASEGT, per germline. V lost 2 bases, J lost 6 bases, and 8 bases lay in between. The CDR3 contains 13 residues. The CDR3 loop reads CASSEKGGQPQHF. Here the CDR3 DNA reads TGTGCCAGCAGTGAAAAGGGGGGTCAGCCCCAGCATTTT.

This clonotype showed up many times. The rearrangement uses TRBV2 and TRBJ2-7; D gene ambiguous. The V end lost 5 bases, the J end lost 4 bases, and 6 bases lay between the germline ends. Germline V gives CDR1 SNHLY, CDR2 FYNNEI. This CDR3 contains 11 residues. This CDR3 reads CASSNQYEQYF. In nucleotides, the CDR3 is TGTGCCAGCAGTAATCAATACGAGCAGTACTTC. Filled out from reference TRBV2 and TRBJ2-7, the complete variable domain reads EPEVTQTPSHQVTQMGQEVILRCVPISNHLYFYWYRQILGQKVEFLVSFYNNEISEKSEIFDDQFSVERPDGSNFTLKIRSTKLEDSAMYFCASSNQYEQYFGPGTRLTVT.

In this sample, this clonotype turned up many times. The chain recombines TRBV5-1 with TRBJ1-1; D gene ambiguous. The germline V gene encodes CDR1 SGHRS and CDR2 YFSETQ. The length of the CDR3 is 14 residues. V shed 4 bases and J shed 1 base, with 11 bases lying between them. CDR3 residues: CASSLEPRNTEAFF. In DNA, the CDR3 is TGCGCCAGCAGCCTGGAGCCGAGGAACACTGAAGCTTTCTTT.

The chain carries TRBV9 and TRBJ2-2; TRBD2 aligns across 9 bases. Germline values: CDR1 SGDLS, CDR2 YYNGEE. This CDR3 has 15 residues. V lost 2 bases, J lost 3 bases, and 2 bases stayed unmatched. The CDR3 DNA reads TGTGCCAGCAGCGTTGCGGGGGGGCACACCGGGGAGCTGTTTTTT. It yields the protein CASSVAGGHTGELFF.

Many counts were recorded for this clonotype. CDR3 coding DNA: TGCGCCAGCAGCTTGGGACAGGGGAATTCACCCCTCCACTTT. Residues: CASSLGQGNSPLHF. This chain connects TRBV5-1 to TRBJ1-6; 8 bases are shared with TRBD1. V trimming: 0 bases; J trimming: 7 bases; junction bases outside the gene matches: 0. Germline CDR1 SGHRS, CDR2 YFSETQ. The CDR3 has 14 amino acids.

This clonotype was picked up many times. The gene calls are TRBV27 and TRBJ2-1, with D possibly matching TRBD1 (5 bases). V lost 3 bases to trimming and J lost 4 bases, with 13 bases between them. The CDR3 runs 15 residues. In germline, CDR1 is MNHEY, CDR2 SMNVEV (reference sequence). In nucleotides, the CDR3 is TGTGCCAGCAGTTTGGGCCAGGGTATTTACAATGAGCAGTTCTTC. It translates to CASSLGQGIYNEQFF.

The sample holds many counts of this clonotype. This chain uses TRBV20-1 with TRBJ2-5; D is perhaps TRBD1 or TRBD2 (5 bases each). V lost 6 bases and J 5 bases, leaving 19 bases between the germline ends. The CDR3 covers 14 residues. Germline V gene data show CDR1 as DFQATT and CDR2 as SNEGSKA (reference sequence). The CDR3 bases are TGCAGTGCCCGAGGGGATACGGGCGGGGAGACCCAGTACTTC. Translated: CSARGDTGGETQYF.

This clonotype was seen many times. The chain employs TRBV6-1 and TRBJ2-6, with no clear D. Germline V gives CDR1 MNHNS, CDR2 SASEGT. V was shortened by 3 bases and J by 2 bases, with 8 bases between the two germline ends. The length of the CDR3 is 15 residues. DNA for the CDR3: TGTGCCAGCAGTGACCCTAGGCCTGGGGCCAACGTCCTGACTTTC. Translating it yields CASSDPRPGANVLTF.

This clonotype was seen many times. The chain combines TRBV20-1 with TRBJ2-1, with 8 bases lining up with TRBD2. V dropped 0 bases and J dropped 8; count of bases not matched to a gene: 9. Germline V CDR1 and CDR2: DFQATT, SNEGSKA (reference sequence). The length of the CDR3 is 15 residues. DNA for the CDR3: TGCAGTGCTAGAGACCCTTGGACTAGCTCCGATGAGCAGTTCTTC. Its protein is CSARDPWTSSDEQFF.

The chain uses TRBV5-1 and TRBJ2-1; perhaps TRBD2 as D (6 bases). Trimming removed 4 bases from V and 4 bases from J, with 12 bases in between. The CDR3 sequence is 14 residues long. Looked up from germline, CDR1 is SGHRS and CDR2 is YFSETQ. The CDR3 protein is CASSPGDEYNEQFF. The DNA of the CDR3 is TGCGCCAGCAGCCCGGGGGACGAGTACAATGAGCAGTTCTTC.

This clonotype appeared many times. The chain has TRBV5-1 and TRBJ2-2; D is uncertain. V lost 5 bases, J lost 7 bases, and 12 bases lay in between. This CDR3 comprises 13 residues. The V gene's germline CDR1 is SGHRS and CDR2 YFSETQ. CDR3 bases: TGCGCCAGCAGACCCCTTCAACTCGGGGAGCTGTTTTTT. This codes for CASRPLQLGELFF.

At least ten counts were recorded for this clonotype. This chain uses TRBV4-2 with TRBJ2-7; D is undetermined. The CDR3 sequence is 13 residues long. CDR1 and CDR2 from the germline V gene are LGHNA and YNFKEQ. V lost 1 base, J lost 4 bases, and 8 bases lay in between. The CDR3 loop is CASSQVPTYEQYF. CDR3 nucleotides: TGTGCCAGCAGCCAAGTCCCTACATACGAGCAGTACTTC.

Regarding this clonotype: Its ends do not fully match the called genes, so a read error is possible. The rearrangement links TRBV15 to TRBJ2-5; 10 nucleotides match TRBD2. Per the germline V gene, CDR1 is LNHNV and CDR2 is YYDKDF (reference sequence). The CDR3 is 19 residues long. CDR3 DNA sequence: TGTGCTACCAGCAGCCTACCAATGGAAAGCGGGGGGGACAAAGAGACCCAGTACTTC. Its protein is CATSSLPMESGGDKETQYF.

This clonotype showed up many times. This chain connects TRBV11-2 to TRBJ1-1; D may be TRBD1 (5 bases). V lost 3 bases and J lost 4, with 9 bases in between. Germline CDR1 reads SGHAT; CDR2 reads FQNNGV. This CDR3 comprises 13 residues. As DNA, the CDR3 is TGTGCCAGCAGCTTCGGGGGTATCACTGAAGCTTTCTTT. Protein sequence: CASSFGGITEAFF.

This clonotype was counted at least ten times. The V gene is TRBV5-6, the J gene TRBJ1-2; no reliable D call. The CDR3 is made up of 12 amino acids. Trimming removed 2 bases at V and 2 bases at J, with 4 bases between. The V gene's germline CDR1 is SGHDT and CDR2 YYEEEE. The CDR3 DNA is TGTGCCAGCAGCTTCGGGAACTATGGCTACACCTTC. This translates into CASSFGNYGYTF.

This clonotype was counted ten times or more. V and J are TRBV28 and TRBJ1-5; D remains unclear. The germline CDR1 and CDR2 sequences are MDHEN and SYDVKM. This CDR3 is 13 amino acids long. V was cut by 7 bases and J by 0 bases, with 7 bases left in between. CDR3 loop: CASTAPSNQPQHF. The CDR3 nucleotides read TGTGCCAGCACCGCGCCTAGCAATCAGCCCCAGCATTTT.

This clonotype was detected many times. The rearrangement links TRBV20-1 to TRBJ1-1, with 9 nucleotides matching TRBD1. Germline trimming cut 6 bases from V and 5 bases from J; bases unmatched to any gene: 13. Germline V gives CDR1 DFQATT, CDR2 SNEGSKA (reference sequence). The CDR3 is made up of 15 amino acids. CDR3 nucleotide sequence: TGCAGTGCCCTCCGGACAGGGGCGGAAGGGACTGAAGCTTTCTTT. This translates into CSALRTGAEGTEAFF.